One and the same sample provided the 28 T cell receptor beta chains below, sequenced in a study of cytomegalovirus exposure and HLA in healthy donors (dated by TCRdb to between 2016 and 2019). Libraries were prepared through the immunoSEQ multiplex PCR assay. For the multiplex PCR, a mixture combining 60 forward primers for TCR Vbeta segments and 13 reverse primers for TCR Jbeta segments was used. As stored in TCRdb, this immuneACCESS dataset retains in-frame rearrangements with V and J assigned. A fraction of the clones does not appear; measured against another copy, unresolved V genes explain less than half of the discrepancy, and the remainder lacks a known reason. The sample yields around 170,000 clones; roughly 78% were counted once. The ten largest clones add up to roughly 0.64% of the sample. The source material was PBMCs. These receptors all stem from a woman aged 40 to 49 in good health and CMV-seronegative.

This clone was seen a few times. The chain's CDR3 is CASSRDYRNSNQPQHF. CDR3 DNA: TGTGCCAGCAGCCGGGACTATCGCAATAGCAATCAGCCCCAGCATTTT. The rearrangement uses TRBV4-2 and TRBJ1-5; TRBD1 is a possible D gene (5 bases). With 4 bases removed from V and 0 bases from J, the gap between germline ends came to 13 bases. Germline assignment: CDR1 LGHNA and CDR2 YNFKEQ. The CDR3 runs to 16 residues.

As DNA, the CDR3 is TGTGCCAGCAGCTTAGGTGAAGCTTGGAACACTGAAGCTTTCTTT. Translation: CASSLGEAWNTEAFF. The genes are TRBV7-9 and TRBJ1-1; D gene ambiguous. The CDR3 covers 15 residues. Per the germline V gene, CDR1 is SEHNR and CDR2 is FQNEAQ (reference sequence). V gave up 1 base and J gave up 1 base, with 10 bases separating them.

In its sample, this clone was seen a few times. The V and J genes are TRBV6-6 and TRBJ2-1; D call uncertain. The CDR3 runs 12 residues. CDR1 is MNHNY and CDR2 is SVGAGI in the germline V gene (reference sequence). Deletions cut 5 bases from V and 6 bases from J, with 8 bases between. Here the CDR3 DNA reads TGTGCCAGCAGTGGCACTATCAATGAGCAGTTCTTC. It encodes CASSGTINEQFF.

V usage is TRBV4-2 and J usage is TRBJ1-5; D is possibly TRBD1 (5 bases). CDR3 length: 16 residues. CDR1 and CDR2 from the germline V gene are LGHNA and YNFKEQ. V was cut by 1 base and J by 4 bases, with 14 bases left in between. This CDR3 reads CASSQVSRVGNQPQHF. The CDR3 coding sequence is TGTGCCAGCAGCCAAGTAAGCAGGGTAGGGAATCAGCCCCAGCATTTT.

The CDR3: CASSMTPGGSNQPQHF. The DNA of the CDR3 is TGTGCCAGTAGTATGACCCCAGGGGGAAGCAATCAGCCCCAGCATTTT. This chain connects TRBV19 to TRBJ1-5, with 7 bases matching TRBD1. CDR1 LNHDA and CDR2 SQIVND come from the germline V gene (reference sequence). The V segment lost 3 bases and the J segment 1 base; nucleotides outside the gene matches: 6. The CDR3 loop spans 16 amino acids.

The chain carries TRBV5-4 and TRBJ2-5; TRBD1 matches 8 bases. This CDR3 has 15 residues. From germline, CDR1 is SGHNT and CDR2 YYREEE (reference sequence). Unmatched junction bases numbered 12, after V lost 5 bases and J lost 6 bases. The CDR3 DNA sequence: TGTGCCAGCAGTACCGGACAGGGAAATCGAAAGACCCAGTACTTC. This codes for CASSTGQGNRKTQYF.

This chain links TRBV5-1 with TRBJ2-3; maybe TRBD2 (6 bases). Germline CDR1 reads SGHRS; CDR2 reads YFSETQ. The CDR3 consists of 17 residues. Trimming removed 1 base from V and 0 bases from J, with 15 bases in between. The CDR3 DNA sequence: TGCGCCAGCAGCTTGCGCGGGACCGGATCTAGCACAGATACGCAGTATTTT. This translates into CASSLRGTGSSTDTQYF.

In this sample, this clone turned up a few times. This chain's CDR3 is CASSSAAGTEAFF. In nucleotides, the CDR3 is TGTGCCAGCAGCTCCGCCGCCGGCACTGAAGCTTTCTTT. The chain combines TRBV13 with TRBJ1-1; D unresolved. The CDR3 covers 13 residues. The V and J ends lost 4 bases and 4 bases respectively, with 10 bases between them. CDR1 is PRHDT, CDR2 FYEKMQ, per germline (reference sequence). The full variable domain, completed using reference TRBV13 and TRBJ1-1, is AAGVIQSPRHLIKEKRETATLKCYPIPRHDTVYWYQQGPGQDPQFLISFYEKMQSDKGSIPDRFSAQQFSDYHSELNMSSLELGDSALYFCASSSAAGTEAFFGQGTRLTVV.

V is TRBV6-5 and J is TRBJ2-7; 8 nucleotides line up with TRBD2. The CDR3 consists of 15 residues. Germline-derived CDR1 and CDR2 are MNHEY and SVGAGI. The V gene end was trimmed by 0 bases and the J gene end by 6 bases; junction bases not matched to a gene: 7. The CDR3 here is CASSYSNGGAGEQYF. In nucleotides, the CDR3 is TGTGCCAGCAGTTACTCGAACGGGGGGGCCGGCGAGCAGTACTTC.

The V call is TRBV6-5, the J call TRBJ2-2, with D perhaps TRBD1 (6 bases). The germline V and J ends were trimmed by 6 bases and 3 bases, with 11 bases remaining between them. Germline-derived CDR1 and CDR2 are MNHEY and SVGAGI. The CDR3 length is 14 residues. Here the CDR3 DNA reads TGTGCCAGCAGCCTTTACAGGGACACCGGGGAGCTGTTTTTT. Its translation: CASSLYRDTGELFF.

Worth noting for this clone: At one of its ends the junction is not consistent with the germline gene, which may arise from a read error. The V gene is TRBV6-1, the J gene TRBJ1-5, with D unresolved. Germline V gene data show CDR1 as MNHNS and CDR2 as SASEGT. This CDR3 has 11 residues. The CDR3 sequence is CASSELGDQDF. Written as DNA, the CDR3 is TGTGCCAGCAGCGAATTGGGTGACCAGGATTTT.

The chain uses TRBV7-6 and TRBJ2-7; D is perhaps TRBD2 (6 bases). The germline CDR1 and CDR2 sequences are SGHVS and FNYEAQ. The V gene lost 4 bases and the J gene lost 7 bases, with 20 bases spanning the gap. The CDR3 length is 15 residues. The CDR3 DNA sequence: TGTGCCAGCAGCTACGGGACTCCCTTCACGGATGAGCAGTACTTC. This sequence encodes CASSYGTPFTDEQYF.

This rearrangement joins TRBV5-1 to TRBJ2-7; TRBD1 aligns across 10 bases. Per the germline V gene, CDR1 is SGHRS and CDR2 is YFSETQ. The trim removed 3 bases at V and 4 bases at J, leaving 7 bases unmatched. The CDR3 has 15 amino acids. The CDR3 is CASSWGQGFGYEQYF. The DNA of the CDR3 is TGCGCCAGCAGCTGGGGACAGGGGTTTGGGTACGAGCAGTACTTC.

The chain couples TRBV7-6 to TRBJ1-4; possibly TRBD1 for D (6 bases). V was shortened by 4 bases and J by 10 bases, with 13 bases between the two germline ends. The CDR3 is 13 amino acids. Germline-derived CDR1 and CDR2 are SGHVS and FNYEAQ. CDR3: CASSSIRGGKLFF. The DNA of the CDR3 is TGTGCCAGCAGCTCAATCAGGGGCGGAAAACTGTTTTTT.

The count of this clone is one. The chain carries TRBV4-2 and TRBJ2-5; D is uncertain. V lost 0 bases to trimming and J lost 10 bases, with 12 bases between them. Germline CDR1 and CDR2: LGHNA and YNFKEQ. The CDR3 totals 13 residues. CDR3 sequence reads: CASSQDLIRNQYF. Here the CDR3 DNA reads TGTGCCAGCAGCCAAGATCTAATCCGAAACCAGTACTTC.

In this sample, this clone turned up a few times. The V gene is TRBV4-1, the J gene TRBJ1-2; tentative D call: TRBD1 (5 bases). Germline V gene lookup returns CDR1 MGHRA and CDR2 YSYEKL. The CDR3 covers 15 residues. The V gene lost 0 bases and the J gene lost 6 bases, with 14 bases spanning the gap. The CDR3 DNA reads as TGCGCCAGCAGCCAAGATTTACGGGGGTTGAATGGCTACACCTTC. Residues: CASSQDLRGLNGYTF.

This chain joins TRBV18 and TRBJ2-1; possible D gene TRBD2, 6 bases. Germline V CDR1 and CDR2: KGHSH, LQKENI. Trimming stripped 1 base from V and 5 bases from J, with 12 bases between. This CDR3 has 15 residues. The CDR3: CASSPHETRHNEQFF. CDR3 DNA sequence: TGTGCCAGCTCACCACATGAGACTAGGCACAATGAGCAGTTCTTC.

The chain recombines TRBV11-2 with TRBJ1-1, with TRBD1 identical over 7 bases. Germline-derived CDR1 and CDR2 are SGHAT and FQNNGV. The CDR3 spans 16 residues. J lost 1 base, V lost 1 base, and 6 bases had no gene match. CDR3 DNA: TGTGCCAGCAGCTTAGCCATGACAGGGAAGAACACTGAAGCTTTCTTT. This gives the protein CASSLAMTGKNTEAFF.

V is TRBV30 and J is TRBJ2-3; 7 nucleotides match TRBD1. J was trimmed by 14 bases and V by 1 base; bases with no gene match: 6. Germline assignment: CDR1 GTSNPN and CDR2 SVGIG (reference sequence). This CDR3 spans 11 amino acids. The CDR3 reads CAWSDRGLLYF. For the CDR3, the DNA is TGTGCCTGGAGTGACAGGGGCCTGCTGTATTTT.

The rearrangement uses TRBV20-1 and TRBJ2-7; no clear D gene. The germline gives CDR1 DFQATT, CDR2 SNEGSKA (reference sequence). The CDR3 length is 11 residues. V lost 4 bases, J lost 7 bases, and 11 bases lay in between. The CDR3 loop is CSATVSEEQYF. The CDR3 bases are TGCAGTGCTACGGTCTCTGAGGAGCAGTACTTC.

The rearrangement links TRBV18 to TRBJ2-7; D perhaps matches TRBD2 (6 bases). Trimming shortened V by 0 bases and J by 3 bases, and 15 bases separated the two germline ends. CDR3 size: 16 residues. The germline V gene encodes CDR1 KGHSH and CDR2 LQKENI. The CDR3 DNA reads TGTGCCAGCTCACCACCGGGGGGTAATCTAATCTACGAGCAGTACTTC. Protein product: CASSPPGGNLIYEQYF.

This clone was detected once. This chain connects TRBV7-3 to TRBJ2-6; 8 nucleotides agree with TRBD2. This CDR3 spans 16 amino acids. The ends lost 4 bases at V and 2 bases at J; junction bases unmatched: 4. Germline lookup yields CDR1 SGHTA and CDR2 FQGTGA. The chain's CDR3 is CASSSELAAGANVLTF. CDR3 sequence (DNA): TGTGCCAGCAGCTCCGAACTAGCGGCTGGGGCCAACGTCCTGACTTTC.

This chain joins TRBV5-6 and TRBJ1-2; 8 nucleotides align to TRBD1. The CDR3 has 14 residues. V dropped 4 bases and J dropped 5; count of bases not matched to a gene: 7. Looked up from germline, CDR1 is SGHDT and CDR2 is YYEEEE. The CDR3 region is CASSLGQVGYGYTF. The DNA of the CDR3 is TGTGCCAGCAGCCTGGGACAGGTGGGGTATGGCTACACCTTC.

V is TRBV6-5 and J is TRBJ1-2, with 9 bases aligning to TRBD1. Germline-derived CDR1 and CDR2 are MNHEY and SVGAGI. The trim removed 6 bases at V and 6 bases at J, leaving 5 bases unmatched. The CDR3 sequence is 13 residues long. This CDR3 is CASSRTGDNGYTF. As DNA, the CDR3 is TGTGCCAGCAGCCGGACAGGGGATAATGGCTACACCTTC.

This clone was counted between two and nine times. J is TRBJ1-3 and V is TRBV5-1; 7 bases line up with TRBD1. In germline, CDR1 is SGHRS, CDR2 YFSETQ. There are 13 residues in the CDR3. V dropped 2 bases and J dropped 7; count of bases not matched to a gene: 3. CDR3: CASSFDRENTIYF. The CDR3 bases are TGCGCCAGCAGCTTTGACAGGGAGAACACCATATATTTT.

This chain connects TRBV7-2 to TRBJ2-5, with D possibly being TRBD1 (8 bases). The CDR3 has 15 residues. V was pared by 5 bases and J by 7 bases, with 20 bases between. The germline CDR1 and CDR2 sequences are SGHTA and FQGNSA. CDR3 bases: TGTGCCAGCAGCCCCGGACAGGGAGGGATAGGGACCCAGTACTTC. Residues: CASSPGQGGIGTQYF.

V and J are TRBV10-1 and TRBJ1-1, with D perhaps TRBD1 (6 bases). The germline V and J ends were trimmed by 7 bases and 1 base, with 16 bases remaining between them. The CDR3 runs to 15 residues. CDR1 is WNHNN, CDR2 SYGVQD, per germline (reference sequence). The CDR3 DNA reads as TGCGCCAGCACCCCAGCAGGGGTTGGGAACACTGAAGCTTTCTTT. It specifies CASTPAGVGNTEAFF.

The chain uses TRBV9 and TRBJ2-2, with 8 positions matching TRBD2. The CDR3 runs to 17 residues. Germline V CDR1 and CDR2: SGDLS, YYNGEE. The V gene end was trimmed by 3 bases and the J gene end by 8 bases; junction bases not matched to a gene: 15. CDR3 residues: CASSDPGLEGGTGELFF. CDR3 DNA: TGTGCCAGCAGCGACCCGGGACTAGAGGGGGGGACTGGGGAGCTGTTTTTT.